This TCR beta chain was identified during a study of blood T cell repertoires in COVID-19. Assay used: immunoSEQ multiplex PCR; TCRdb lists only in-frame clones, some missing. The sample carries approximately 220,000 clones, 80% to 90% recorded once. Specimen: PBMCs or T cells enriched from blood (not recorded which). The source is a woman in her forties who had been exposed to COVID-19.

CDR3 sequence: CATNTYLNTEAFF. The CDR3 DNA reads TGTGCCACAAATACTTACCTAAACACTGAAGCTTTCTTT. J is TRBJ1-1 and V is TRBV19; D is ambiguous. Deletions cut 10 bases from V and 2 bases from J, with 14 bases between. Germline V lookup: CDR1 LNHDA, CDR2 SQIVND (reference sequence). CDR3 length: 13 amino acids.